Below are 6 T cell receptor beta chains sequenced from a single sample in a study of PD-1 blockade in classical Hodgkin lymphoma. Time point described: newly diagnosed, previously untreated cHL patient sample. Profiled with immunoSEQ multiplex PCR; TCRdb holds only in-frame clones, not every one. The data show over 25,000 clones, 85% to 95% seen once. Sample: peripheral blood mononuclear cells (PBMCs). These receptors came from a human donor with classical Hodgkin lymphoma.

The rearrangement joins TRBV20-1 to TRBJ1-1, with D maybe TRBD1 (5 bases). The germline gives CDR1 DFQATT, CDR2 SNEGSKA (reference sequence). The CDR3 length is 11 residues. The V and J ends lost 3 bases and 8 bases respectively, with 10 bases between them. The DNA of the CDR3 is TGCAGTGCTAGGGGGGGGAGGGAAGCTTTCTTT. Its protein is CSARGGREAFF.

This sequence joins TRBV7-8 and TRBJ1-5; D gene unclear. The CDR3 consists of 14 residues. Germline assignment: CDR1 SGHVS and CDR2 FQNEAQ. The V and J ends lost 2 bases and 3 bases respectively, with 8 bases between them. CDR3 in amino acids: CASSLWQPNQPQHF. For the CDR3, the DNA is TGTGCCAGCAGCTTATGGCAACCCAATCAGCCCCAGCATTTT.

The CDR3 spells CASVGYSNEQFF. The CDR3 region has the DNA TGTGCCAGCGTTGGATACTCCAATGAGCAGTTCTTC. The V call is TRBV2, the J call TRBJ2-1; D remains unclear. The CDR3 consists of 12 residues. Trimming stripped 8 bases from V and 6 bases from J, with 11 bases between. CDR1 and CDR2 from the germline V gene are SNHLY and FYNNEI.

The chain joins TRBV5-8 to TRBJ2-7; D may be TRBD1 or TRBD2 (5 bases each). CDR1 is SGHTS, CDR2 YDEGEE, per germline. Trimming took 3 bases from V and 6 from J, leaving 16 bases between them. CDR3 length: 14 amino acids. The DNA for the CDR3 is TGTGCCAGCAGCTCGTGGGACGATCTGGGCGAGCAGTACTTC. Translation: CASSSWDDLGEQYF.

CDR3 sequence (DNA): TGTGCCAGCAGTCCAGGACATATAAATCAGCCCCAGCATTTT. Translation gives CASSPGHINQPQHF. The chain employs TRBV27 and TRBJ1-5; D might be TRBD1 (5 bases). The germline V and J ends were trimmed by 5 bases and 4 bases, with 12 bases remaining between them. The length of the CDR3 is 14 residues. The germline gives CDR1 MNHEY, CDR2 SMNVEV (reference sequence).

The chain is built from TRBV29-1 and TRBJ1-1, with a possible D match to TRBD1 (6 bases). Per germline, CDR1 SQVTM and CDR2 ANQGSEA. Deletions cut 5 bases from V and 2 bases from J, with 18 bases between. This CDR3 is built from 15 residues. CDR3 residues: CSVPAGGTKNTEAFF. CDR3 nucleotide sequence: TGCAGCGTTCCCGCAGGTGGGACAAAAAACACTGAAGCTTTCTTT.